This TCR beta chain was sequenced in a study of blood T cell repertoires in COVID-19. The length of the CDR3 is 16 residues. V was pared by 4 bases and J by 2 bases, with 9 bases of the junction left unmatched. CDR1 is MGHRA and CDR2 is YSYEKL in the germline V gene. This table comes from immunoSEQ multiplex PCR, and its TCRdb copy is limited to in-frame clones, with some not included. The sample consists of approximately 60,000 clones, about 78% of them appearing once. Sequencing input: peripheral blood. The V call is TRBV4-1, the J call TRBJ2-5; 8 bases are a match to TRBD1. The receptor was derived from an elderly woman with acute or convalescent COVID-19. CDR3 region: CASSLSGQGLQETQYF. The DNA for the CDR3 is TGCGCCAGCAGCCTAAGCGGACAGGGCCTTCAAGAGACCCAGTACTTC.